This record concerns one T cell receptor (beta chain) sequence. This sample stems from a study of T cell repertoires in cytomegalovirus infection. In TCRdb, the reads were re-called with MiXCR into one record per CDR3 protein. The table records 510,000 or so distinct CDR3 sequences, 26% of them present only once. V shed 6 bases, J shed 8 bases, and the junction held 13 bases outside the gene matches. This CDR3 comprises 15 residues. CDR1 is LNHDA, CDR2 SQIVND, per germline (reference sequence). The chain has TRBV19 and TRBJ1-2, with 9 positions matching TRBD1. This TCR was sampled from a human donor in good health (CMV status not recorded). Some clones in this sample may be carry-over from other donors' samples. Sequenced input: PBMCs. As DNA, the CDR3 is TGTGCCAGTAGGGCAAGGACAGGGGATCTGAGGGGCTACACCTTC. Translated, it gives CASRARTGDLRGYTF.